Included here is one T cell receptor beta chain sequence, with context. Its antigen remains unidentified. The V and J ends lost 3 bases and 1 base respectively, with 12 bases between them. Germline CDR1 MNHEY, CDR2 SMNVEV (reference sequence). This CDR3 has 15 residues. Assay used: immunoSEQ multiplex PCR; TCRdb lists only in-frame clones, some missing. The sample shows about 280,000 clones, about 87% of them seen only once. This sample is drawn from a study of Ad26.COV2.S vaccination and SARS-CoV-2 variants. General observations from the study: Greater spike-specific TCR breadth was seen in vaccine recipients than in placebo recipients.

Treatment reported: approximately 18 received Ad26.COV2.S at low or high dose, single or two shots; about 5 received placebo; per-sample allocation not given. Samples analyzed were those drawn on day 63 after the first vaccine or placebo injection. The receptor was isolated from a person aged 18-60 years who received the Ad26.COV2.S COVID-19 vaccine or a placebo. V gene TRBV27 combines with J gene TRBJ1-1; D might be TRBD1 (6 bases). The sequencing here drew on peripheral blood, taken in a trial of Ad26.COV2.S vaccine versus placebo. CDR3 DNA: TGTGCCAGCAGTTTGCCGGGACACCAGAACACTGAAGCTTTCTTT. Protein: CASSLPGHQNTEAFF.